This T cell receptor beta chain was found in a study of cytomegalovirus exposure and HLA in healthy donors. Regarding the study as a whole: Reports credit the classifier with highly specific, highly sensitive diagnosis of cytomegalovirus status. The study assumed roughly uniform donor sequencing depth for presence/absence analyses. Testing in vitro showed a few CMV-associated chains specific for CMV antigens.

13 Jbeta primers and 60 Vbeta primers were used for the PCR. The assay was immunoSEQ multiplex PCR, and TCRdb's table has in-frame clones only and misses some. Its table records about 48,000 clones. In regard to this clone: Its antigen is currently unknown.

V dropped 0 bases and J dropped 1 base, with 5 bases sitting between them. Germline loops: CDR1 SGHNT, CDR2 YENEEA. This CDR3 spans 14 amino acids. Participants comprised healthy donors of bone marrow. The sequencing sample was made of PBMCs. The chain links TRBV11-3 to TRBJ2-3; D might be TRBD1 (5 bases). This receptor was obtained from a male donor in good health and CMV-seropositive. The CDR3 sequence: CASSLDRGTDTQYF. The DNA for the CDR3 is TGTGCCAGCAGCTTAGACAGGGGCACAGATACGCAGTATTTT.